What follows are 11 T cell receptor beta chains derived from one specimen sequenced in a study of shared clonotypes between healthy human individuals. Using immunoSEQ multiplex PCR, the repertoire was profiled, and TCRdb retains in-frame clones only, with some absent. The table includes approximately 740,000 clones, 90% to 95% detected once. Selected positively for CCR7 and CD45RO-negative, naive CD8 cells excluded terminally differentiated effector memory CD45RA+ cells. The sample taken for sequencing was naive CD8+ T cells sorted from blood. These receptors were obtained from a man under 40 in good health.

This clone was seen ten or more times. The V and J genes are TRBV5-6 and TRBJ2-1; D remains ambiguous. V lost 6 bases to trimming and J lost 6 bases, with 7 bases between them. In germline, CDR1 is SGHDT, CDR2 YYEEEE. The CDR3 extends over 11 amino acids. The CDR3 bases are TGTGCCAGCACCACAGCCAATGAGCAGTTCTTC. This translates into CASTTANEQFF.

This chain connects TRBV7-6 to TRBJ2-7, with TRBD1 identical over 7 bases. This CDR3 has 15 amino acids. Germline V gene sequence: CDR1 SGHVS, CDR2 FNYEAQ. With 1 base clipped from V and 2 bases from J, the junction kept 5 bases outside the gene matches. The chain's CDR3 is CASSLVRQGAYEQYF. DNA for the CDR3: TGTGCCAGCAGCTTAGTTAGGCAGGGGGCCTACGAGCAGTACTTC.

This chain connects TRBV4-1 to TRBJ2-1; 7 bases are shared with TRBD1. Germline V lookup: CDR1 MGHRA, CDR2 YSYEKL. V lost 5 bases to trimming and J lost 6 bases; unmatched junction nucleotides: 10. The CDR3 consists of 15 residues. The CDR3 sequence: CASSIIDRVVNEQFF. The CDR3 coding sequence is TGCGCCAGCAGCATCATCGACAGGGTTGTCAATGAGCAGTTCTTC.

The rearrangement joins TRBV6-1 to TRBJ1-2, with TRBD1 matching over 8 bases. CDR1 is MNHNS and CDR2 is SASEGT in the germline V gene. Trimming took 6 bases from V and 6 from J; bases not matched to a gene: 9. This CDR3 spans 14 amino acids. The CDR3 DNA follows: TGTGCCAGCAGAGGATGGACAGGGTTGGATGGCTACACCTTC. This gives the protein CASRGWTGLDGYTF.

The chain uses TRBV6-1 and TRBJ2-3; D is ambiguous. V was cut by 7 bases and J by 0 bases, with 11 bases left in between. Germline CDR1 and CDR2: MNHNS and SASEGT. The CDR3 is 14 residues long. The CDR3 DNA reads TGTGCCAGCACGGACCACTCAAGCACAGATACGCAGTATTTT. Encoded protein: CASTDHSSTDTQYF.

The V and J genes are TRBV4-1 and TRBJ2-1, with TRBD2 matching over 10 bases. The germline V gene encodes CDR1 MGHRA and CDR2 YSYEKL. J was trimmed by 9 bases and V by 2 bases; bases with no gene match: 7. CDR3 length: 15 residues. The CDR3 loop reads CASSQLAGEVGEQFF. In DNA, the CDR3 is TGCGCCAGCAGCCAACTAGCGGGAGAGGTCGGTGAGCAGTTCTTC.

The J gene is TRBJ1-4, the V gene TRBV7-9; possible D gene TRBD1, 5 bases. The V end lost 5 bases, the J end lost 6 bases, and 13 bases lay between the germline ends. CDR3 length: 14 residues. Germline V lookup: CDR1 SEHNR, CDR2 FQNEAQ (reference sequence). The CDR3: CASSQSGTDEKLFF. The CDR3 DNA is TGTGCCAGCAGCCAATCCGGGACGGATGAAAAACTGTTTTTT.

J is TRBJ2-7 and V is TRBV18; D ambiguous. CDR1 and CDR2 (germline): KGHSH, LQKENI. V gave up 0 bases and J gave up 0 bases, with 6 bases separating them. The CDR3 has 14 residues. The CDR3 DNA sequence: TGTGCCAGCTCACCACCGCGGTCCTCCTACGAGCAGTACTTC. Residues: CASSPPRSSYEQYF.

The chain joins TRBV29-1 to TRBJ2-1; D gene uncertain. There are 13 residues in the CDR3. Trimming took off 7 bases at V and 1 base at J, with 11 bases between the two ends. Looked up from germline, CDR1 is SQVTM and CDR2 is ANQGSEA. The CDR3 is CSGTSQSYNEQFF. The CDR3 DNA follows: TGCAGCGGAACGAGTCAGTCCTACAATGAGCAGTTCTTC.

This clone was seen a few times. The V call is TRBV5-1, the J call TRBJ2-7, with D perhaps matching TRBD1 (7 bases). Germline-derived CDR1 and CDR2 are SGHRS and YFSETQ. Between the trimmed V and J ends, which lost 1 base and 5 bases, there was a span of 13 bases. The CDR3 length is 14 residues. Here the CDR3 reads CASSLSAGGHEQYF. CDR3 bases: TGCGCCAGCAGCTTGTCCGCAGGGGGGCACGAGCAGTACTTC. Using reference TRBV5-1 and TRBJ2-7 for the parts outside the CDR3, the full variable domain is KAGVTQTPRYLIKTRGQQVTLSCSPISGHRSVSWYQQTPGQGLQFLFEYFSETQRNKGNFPGRFSGRQFSNSRSEMNVSTLELGDSALYLCASSLSAGGHEQYFGPGTRLTVT.

This chain uses TRBV7-9 with TRBJ2-2, with 7 bases lining up with TRBD1. The CDR3 totals 14 residues. CDR1 is SEHNR, CDR2 FQNEAQ, per germline (reference sequence). Germline trimming cut 8 bases from V and 5 bases from J; bases unmatched to any gene: 8. The CDR3 loop is CASRRQGVTGELFF. The CDR3 region has the DNA TGTGCCAGCCGTAGACAGGGTGTGACCGGGGAGCTGTTTTTT.